What follows is one T cell receptor beta chain and its context. What it recognizes is unknown. Regarding donors, all were healthy bone marrow donors. The PCR employed 60 Vbeta primers together with 13 Jbeta primers. Generated by immunoSEQ multiplex PCR, the TCRdb table keeps only in-frame clones and is missing some. The data contain 40,000 to 55,000 clones, 73% of them singletons. This entry comes from a study of cytomegalovirus exposure and HLA in healthy donors. Whole-study findings and limits: In a later analysis, TCR beta V- and J-gene trimming was associated with a missense DCLRE1C variant. More clonal expansion characterized HLA-associated TCR beta chains than equally common others in a later analysis.

This clonotype was obtained from a man aged 18-30 years in good health and CMV-seronegative. Material: PBMCs.

CDR3 region: CASSEEAGGYGYTF. Here the CDR3 DNA reads TGTGCCAGCAGTGAGGAGGCCGGAGGGTATGGCTACACCTTC. The chain uses TRBV6-1 and TRBJ1-2; D uncertain. Germline V gene data show CDR1 as MNHNS and CDR2 as SASEGT. Trimming pared 3 bases from V and 5 bases from J, leaving 13 bases between. This CDR3 has 14 residues.